These 23 T cell receptor beta chains were all obtained from the same sample, sequenced in a study of T cells in Graves' hyperthyroidism and ophthalmopathy. Researchers amplified the TCR beta CDR3 regions from RNA transcripts. The primer set for the first-round RT-PCR of the TCR CDR3 was HTBI. TCRdb analysed the multiplex PCR reads with MiXCR anew, one entry per CDR3 protein. The sample includes about 420,000 distinct CDR3 sequences, roughly an eighth of them seen just once. The sequencing sample was made of blood. The receptors derive from a woman between 18 and 29 years old with Graves' hyperthyroidism.

This clonotype has at least ten counts. V is TRBV5-1 and J is TRBJ1-1, with D perhaps matching TRBD1 (5 bases). The CDR3 runs to 12 residues. Germline V gene data show CDR1 as SGHRS and CDR2 as YFSETQ. Between the trimmed V and J ends, which lost 3 bases and 4 bases, there was a span of 7 bases. CDR3 DNA sequence: TGCGCCAGCAGCTGGGGGAGCACTGAAGCTTTCTTT. Translation gives CASSWGSTEAFF.

This clonotype was observed a single time. A much larger clone lies one base from this, so it may be a read error. The V gene is TRBV5-1, the J gene TRBJ1-2, with D perhaps TRBD1 (6 bases). V lost 4 bases to trimming and J lost 3 bases, with 13 bases between them. Germline V gene data show CDR1 as SGHRS and CDR2 as YFSETQ. This CDR3 has 14 residues. This chain's CDR3 is CASSRREGDYGYTF. The CDR3 DNA reads TGCGCCAGCAGCCGCCGGGAGGGGGACTATGGCTACACCTTC.

The chain has TRBV28 and TRBJ2-2; D is possibly TRBD1 (7 bases). The germline V gene has CDR1 MDHEN and CDR2 SYDVKM. The ends were cut back, 4 bases at V and 1 base at J, with 13 bases in the middle. The CDR3 has 16 residues. The CDR3 bases are TGTGCCAGCAGTTCTCCAGGGGGGCAGAACACCGGGGAGCTGTTTTTT. Translated, it gives CASSSPGGQNTGELFF.

In this sample, this clonotype turned up many times. The chain employs TRBV20-1 and TRBJ2-3; D call uncertain. The CDR3 loop spans 14 amino acids. The V and J ends lost 7 bases and 0 bases respectively, with 14 bases between them. Germline CDR1 and CDR2: DFQATT and SNEGSKA (reference sequence). The CDR3 nucleotides read TGCAGTGGCATAGTCTCCCCTAGCACAGATACGCAGTATTTT. Amino acid sequence: CSGIVSPSTDTQYF.

This clonotype was detected many times. The chain employs TRBV11-2 and TRBJ2-2; 8 bases are shared with TRBD2. Trimming at V came to 1 base and at J to 5 bases, leaving 6 bases not matched to a gene. The CDR3 consists of 16 residues. Germline CDR1 is SGHAT and CDR2 is FQNNGV. CDR3 sequence (DNA): TGTGCCAGCAGCTTAGCGGGGGGGACCCTTACCGGGGAGCTGTTTTTT. Amino acid sequence: CASSLAGGTLTGELFF.

Ten or more counts support this clonotype. V gene TRBV30 combines with J gene TRBJ2-3; a possible D gene is TRBD2 (6 bases). The germline V and J ends were trimmed by 4 bases and 3 bases, with 23 bases remaining between them. The CDR3 consists of 17 residues. Germline V gene sequence: CDR1 GTSNPN, CDR2 SVGIG (reference sequence). CDR3 in amino acids: CAWNNGVLGTLTDTQYF. The CDR3 DNA reads TGTGCCTGGAATAACGGCGTCCTTGGGACTCTGACAGATACGCAGTATTTT.

This clonotype was counted many times. The chain links TRBV11-2 to TRBJ1-2; the D is unclear. Germline-derived CDR1 and CDR2 are SGHAT and FQNNGV. V was cut by 5 bases and J by 1 base, with 8 bases left in between. The CDR3 length is 13 residues. The CDR3 DNA reads TGTGCCAGCAGCCCGGCAGTTAACTATGGCTACACCTTC. This gives the protein CASSPAVNYGYTF.

This clonotype was counted many times. At one of its ends the junction is not consistent with the germline gene, which may arise from a read error. V is TRBV5-1 and J is TRBJ2-5; possibly TRBD2 for D (5 bases). This CDR3 is built from 13 residues. Germline V lookup: CDR1 SGHRS, CDR2 YFSETQ. The chain's CDR3 is CASSLGGQETQYF. DNA for the CDR3: TGTGCCAGCAGCTTAGGCGGGCAAGAGACCCAGTACTTC.

The chain recombines TRBV6-1 with TRBJ1-1; tentative D call: TRBD1 (5 bases). Germline loops: CDR1 MNHNS, CDR2 SASEGT. With 5 bases removed from V and 7 bases from J, the gap between germline ends came to 14 bases. The CDR3 runs to 13 residues. The CDR3 protein is CASSLGVLDEAFF. The CDR3 DNA reads as TGTGCCAGCAGTTTAGGGGTTTTGGATGAAGCTTTCTTT.

In its sample, this clonotype was seen many times. The chain recombines TRBV20-1 with TRBJ2-5; 8 nucleotides agree with TRBD1. CDR1 and CDR2 from the germline V gene are DFQATT and SNEGSKA (reference sequence). The CDR3 has 15 amino acids. With V trimmed by 6 bases and J by 0 bases, 9 bases remained unmatched. The CDR3 sequence is CSARASTGDQETQYF. The CDR3 DNA is TGCAGTGCGCGTGCATCGACAGGGGACCAAGAGACCCAGTACTTC.

This clonotype has just a few counts. The V gene is TRBV6-1, the J gene TRBJ1-2, with D hard to call. V gave up 6 bases and J gave up 5 bases, with 13 bases separating them. Germline V gene data show CDR1 as MNHNS and CDR2 as SASEGT. The CDR3 length is 13 residues. Here the CDR3 reads CASSPQAQYGYTF. The CDR3 DNA reads as TGTGCCAGCAGCCCCCAGGCCCAATATGGCTACACCTTC.

This clonotype was recorded many times. This chain links TRBV20-1 with TRBJ2-5, with 10 positions matching TRBD2. Germline values: CDR1 DFQATT, CDR2 SNEGSKA (reference sequence). This CDR3 region has 14 residues. Losses at the gene ends were 5 bases for V and 5 bases for J; bases not matched to a gene: 8. DNA for the CDR3: TGCAGTGCTCCCCCGGGTAGCGGGAGGGAGACCCAGTACTTC. Translating it yields CSAPPGSGRETQYF.

Only a few counts were recorded for this clonotype. The chain joins TRBV30 to TRBJ2-2; 10 nucleotides match TRBD2. V gave up 2 bases and J gave up 5 bases; unmatched junction bases: 8. CDR3 length: 16 residues. Germline V gene lookup returns CDR1 GTSNPN and CDR2 SVGIG (reference sequence). The CDR3 is CAWSRSSGSWTGELFF. The CDR3 nucleotides are TGTGCCTGGAGTCGGTCTAGCGGGAGTTGGACCGGGGAGCTGTTTTTT.

This clonotype was seen at least ten times. The chain joins TRBV10-3 to TRBJ2-7, with TRBD2 identical over 13 bases. Germline CDR1 and CDR2: ENHRY and SYGVKD. V lost 6 bases and J lost 6; bases outside the gene matches: 5. CDR3 length: 14 residues. The CDR3 DNA reads as TGTGCCATCAGAGGACTAGCGGGAGCCCCCGAGCAGTACTTC. This gives the protein CAIRGLAGAPEQYF.

The genes are TRBV4-1 and TRBJ1-1, with TRBD1 as a possible D gene (5 bases). There are 16 residues in the CDR3. In germline, CDR1 is MGHRA, CDR2 YSYEKL. The ends were cut back, 2 bases at V and 3 bases at J, with 16 bases in the middle. For the CDR3, the DNA is TGCGCCAGCAGCCAAATATCCGGGGGATGGGACACTGAAGCTTTCTTT. The encoded protein is CASSQISGGWDTEAFF.

The chain links TRBV6-4 to TRBJ2-1; the match to TRBD2 covers 10 bases. CDR3 length: 13 residues. Germline loops: CDR1 MRHNA, CDR2 SNTAGT. J gave up 12 bases and V 2 bases, and 4 bases lay outside the gene matches. Here the CDR3 reads CASSDRTSGVQFF. The CDR3 DNA reads as TGTGCCAGCAGTGACCGAACTAGCGGGGTGCAGTTCTTC.

The chain has TRBV5-1 and TRBJ1-1; D is uncertain. CDR1 and CDR2 (germline): SGHRS, YFSETQ. The ends were cut back, 0 bases at V and 8 bases at J, with 8 bases in the middle. This CDR3 has 12 residues. In DNA form, the CDR3 reads TGCGCCAGCAGCTTGGTTGGGCCCGAAGCTTTCTTT. This encodes CASSLVGPEAFF.

This clonotype was seen more than once but under ten times. The chain links TRBV6-4 to TRBJ2-2; either TRBD1 or TRBD2 may fit D (6 bases each). The ends were cut back, 0 bases at V and 4 bases at J, with 15 bases in the middle. This CDR3 region has 17 residues. CDR1 is MRHNA and CDR2 is SNTAGT in the germline V gene. The DNA of the CDR3 is TGTGCCAGCAGTGACTCGCCCGGGGGCAAGGGCACCGGGGAGCTGTTTTTT. As protein: CASSDSPGGKGTGELFF.

This clonotype was seen ten or more times. The chain employs TRBV2 and TRBJ1-1; D possibly corresponds to TRBD1 (6 bases). CDR1 and CDR2 (germline): SNHLY, FYNNEI. V lost 4 bases and J 0 bases, leaving 15 bases between the germline ends. The CDR3 is 16 amino acids. CDR3 region: CASSARDNRMNTEAFF. As DNA, the CDR3 is TGTGCCAGCAGTGCGCGGGACAACCGTATGAACACTGAAGCTTTCTTT.

The V call is TRBV18, the J call TRBJ2-2, with TRBD2 matching 8 bases. V shed 0 bases and J 6 bases; nucleotides not matched to a gene: 0. The CDR3 sequence is 14 residues long. Germline loops: CDR1 KGHSH, CDR2 LQKENI. CDR3 in DNA: TGTGCCAGCTCACCACCGACTAGCGCCGGGGAGCTGTTTTTT. It translates to CASSPPTSAGELFF.

In this sample, this clonotype turned up a few times. The rearrangement links TRBV24-1 to TRBJ2-1; tentative D call: TRBD2 (5 bases). The length of the CDR3 is 15 residues. Germline-derived CDR1 and CDR2 are KGHDR and SFDVKD. Trimming cost V 9 bases and J 0 bases, with 14 bases left between them. CDR3 nucleotides: TGTGCCACCTGGCACCGACGGGACTCCTACAATGAGCAGTTCTTC. Protein sequence: CATWHRRDSYNEQFF.

This clonotype showed up many times. This chain connects TRBV27 to TRBJ1-5; D call uncertain. Per germline, CDR1 MNHEY and CDR2 SMNVEV (reference sequence). V was trimmed by 8 bases and J by 0 bases, leaving 17 bases between them. The CDR3 covers 16 residues. CDR3 amino acids: CASSPTYYNSNQPQHF. DNA for the CDR3: TGTGCCAGCTCCCCGACATATTACAATAGCAATCAGCCCCAGCATTTT.

This clonotype was observed many times. V gene TRBV12-3 or TRBV12-4 combines with J gene TRBJ2-1, with TRBD2 matching 7 bases. The CDR3 loop spans 14 amino acids. The V segment lost 5 bases and the J segment 3 bases; nucleotides outside the gene matches: 4. The CDR3 spells CASSVRDYYNEQFF. The CDR3 DNA sequence: TGTGCCAGCAGTGTCCGGGACTACTACAATGAGCAGTTCTTC.